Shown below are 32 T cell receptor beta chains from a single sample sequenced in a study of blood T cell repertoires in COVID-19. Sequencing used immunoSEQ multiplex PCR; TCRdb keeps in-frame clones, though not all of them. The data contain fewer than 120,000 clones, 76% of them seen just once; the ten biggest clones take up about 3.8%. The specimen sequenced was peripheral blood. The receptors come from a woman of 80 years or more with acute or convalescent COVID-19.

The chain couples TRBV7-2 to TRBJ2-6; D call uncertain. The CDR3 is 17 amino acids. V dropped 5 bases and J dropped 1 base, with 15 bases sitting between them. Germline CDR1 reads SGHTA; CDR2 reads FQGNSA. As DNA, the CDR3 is TGTGCCAGCAGCCCGACTCTCACTCCTTCTGGGGCCAACGTCCTGACTTTC. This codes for CASSPTLTPSGANVLTF.

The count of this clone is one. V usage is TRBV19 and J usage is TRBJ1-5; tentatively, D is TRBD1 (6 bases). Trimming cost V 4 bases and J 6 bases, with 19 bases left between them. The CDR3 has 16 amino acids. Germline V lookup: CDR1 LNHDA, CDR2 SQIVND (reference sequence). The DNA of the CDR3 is TGTGCCAGTAGTACCGGCGGGACTAGGGGGGGTCAGCCCCAGCATTTT. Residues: CASSTGGTRGGQPQHF.

As DNA, the CDR3 is TGTGCCAGCAGTGAGCACCTGGGGACGGGGGATGAAAAACTGTTTTTT. It encodes CASSEHLGTGDEKLFF. V and J are TRBV25-1 and TRBJ1-4, with a tentative D call TRBD1 (5 bases). Germline lookup yields CDR1 MGHDK and CDR2 SYGVNS. V dropped 3 bases and J dropped 6 bases, with 17 bases sitting between them. The CDR3 is 16 residues long.

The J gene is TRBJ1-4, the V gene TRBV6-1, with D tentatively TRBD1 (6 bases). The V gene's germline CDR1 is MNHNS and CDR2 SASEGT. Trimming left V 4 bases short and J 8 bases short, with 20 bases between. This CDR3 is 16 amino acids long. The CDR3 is CASSVIWGGAGEKLFF. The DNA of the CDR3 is TGTGCCAGCAGTGTAATATGGGGGGGGGCTGGAGAAAAACTGTTTTTT.

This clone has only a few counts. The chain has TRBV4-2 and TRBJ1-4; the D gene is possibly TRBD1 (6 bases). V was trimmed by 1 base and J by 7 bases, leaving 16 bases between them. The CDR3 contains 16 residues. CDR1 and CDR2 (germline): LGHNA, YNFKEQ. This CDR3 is CASSQGVAGVGEKLFF. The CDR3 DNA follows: TGTGCCAGCAGCCAAGGGGTTGCAGGGGTTGGTGAAAAACTGTTTTTT.

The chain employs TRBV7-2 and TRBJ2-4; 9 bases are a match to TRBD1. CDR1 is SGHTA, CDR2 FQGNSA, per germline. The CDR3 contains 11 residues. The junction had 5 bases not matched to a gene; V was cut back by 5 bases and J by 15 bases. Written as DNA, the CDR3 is TGTGCCAGCAGCCGCGGACAGGGGTGGTACTTC. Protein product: CASSRGQGWYF.

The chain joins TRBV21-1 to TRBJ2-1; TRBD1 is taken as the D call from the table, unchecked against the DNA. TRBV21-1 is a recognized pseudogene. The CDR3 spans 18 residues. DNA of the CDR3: TGTGCCAGCAGCTCACACCGGGACAGTGGGATAAATTACAATGAGCAGTTCTTC. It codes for CASSSHRDSGINYNEQFF.

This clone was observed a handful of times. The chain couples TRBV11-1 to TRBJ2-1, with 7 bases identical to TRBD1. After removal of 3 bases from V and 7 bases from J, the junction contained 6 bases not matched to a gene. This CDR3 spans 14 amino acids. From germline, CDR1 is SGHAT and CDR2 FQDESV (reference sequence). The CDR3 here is CASSFRGIKNEQFF. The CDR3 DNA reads TGTGCCAGCAGCTTCAGGGGGATCAAGAATGAGCAGTTCTTC.

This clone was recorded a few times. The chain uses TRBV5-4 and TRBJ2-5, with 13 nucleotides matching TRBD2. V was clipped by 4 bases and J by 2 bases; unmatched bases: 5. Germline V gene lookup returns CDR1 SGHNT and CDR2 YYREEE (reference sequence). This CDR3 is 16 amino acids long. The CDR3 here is CASSPWTSGGQETQYF. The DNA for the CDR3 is TGTGCCAGCAGCCCCTGGACTAGCGGGGGTCAAGAGACCCAGTACTTC.

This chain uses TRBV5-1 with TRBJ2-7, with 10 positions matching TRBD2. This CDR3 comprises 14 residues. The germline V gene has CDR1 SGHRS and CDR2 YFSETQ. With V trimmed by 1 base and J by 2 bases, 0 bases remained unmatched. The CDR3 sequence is CASSLTSGTYEQYF. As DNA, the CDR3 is TGCGCCAGCAGCTTGACTAGCGGGACCTACGAGCAGTACTTC. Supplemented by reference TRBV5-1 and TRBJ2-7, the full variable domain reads KAGVTQTPRYLIKTRGQQVTLSCSPISGHRSVSWYQQTPGQGLQFLFEYFSETQRNKGNFPGRFSGRQFSNSRSEMNVSTLELGDSALYLCASSLTSGTYEQYFGPGTRLTVT.

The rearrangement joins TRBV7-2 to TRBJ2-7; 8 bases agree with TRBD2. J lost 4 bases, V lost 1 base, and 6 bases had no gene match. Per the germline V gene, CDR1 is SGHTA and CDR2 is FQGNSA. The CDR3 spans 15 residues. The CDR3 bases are TGTGCCAGCAGCTTAGGAGCGGGAGTTCAGTACGAGCAGTACTTC. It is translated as CASSLGAGVQYEQYF.

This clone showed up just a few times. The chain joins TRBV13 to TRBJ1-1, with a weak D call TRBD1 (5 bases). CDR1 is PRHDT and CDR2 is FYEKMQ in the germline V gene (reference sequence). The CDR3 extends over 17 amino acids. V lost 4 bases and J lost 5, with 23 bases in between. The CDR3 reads CASSYSEHGGKGTEAFF. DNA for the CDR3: TGTGCCAGCAGCTACTCTGAACACGGGGGAAAGGGAACTGAAGCTTTCTTT.

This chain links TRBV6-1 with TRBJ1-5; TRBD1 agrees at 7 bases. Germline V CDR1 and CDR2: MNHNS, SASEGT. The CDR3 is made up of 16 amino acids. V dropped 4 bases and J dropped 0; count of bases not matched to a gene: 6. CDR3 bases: TGTGCCAGCAGTGCTCACAGGGGTAATAGCAATCAGCCCCAGCATTTT. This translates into CASSAHRGNSNQPQHF.

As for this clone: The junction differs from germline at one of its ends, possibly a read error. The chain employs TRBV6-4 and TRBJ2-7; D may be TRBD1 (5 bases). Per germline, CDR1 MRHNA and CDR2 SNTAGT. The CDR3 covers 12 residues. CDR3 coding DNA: TGTGCCAGCAGCTCACGCCAGGGAAACCCGGGCTTC. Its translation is CASSSRQGNPGF.

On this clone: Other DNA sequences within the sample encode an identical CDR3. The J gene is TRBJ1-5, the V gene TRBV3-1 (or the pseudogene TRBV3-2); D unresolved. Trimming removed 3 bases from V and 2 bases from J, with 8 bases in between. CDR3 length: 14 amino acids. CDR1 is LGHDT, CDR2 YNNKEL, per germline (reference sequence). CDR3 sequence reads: CASSHSGGNQPQHF. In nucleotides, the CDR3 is TGTGCCAGCAGCCACTCCGGGGGCAATCAGCCCCAGCATTTT.

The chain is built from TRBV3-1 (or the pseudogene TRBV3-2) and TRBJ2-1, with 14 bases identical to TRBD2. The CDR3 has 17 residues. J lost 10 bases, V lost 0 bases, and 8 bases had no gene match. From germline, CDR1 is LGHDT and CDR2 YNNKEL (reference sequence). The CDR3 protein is CASSQDKGLAGVDEQFF. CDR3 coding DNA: TGTGCCAGCAGCCAAGATAAGGGACTAGCGGGAGTCGACGAGCAGTTCTTC.

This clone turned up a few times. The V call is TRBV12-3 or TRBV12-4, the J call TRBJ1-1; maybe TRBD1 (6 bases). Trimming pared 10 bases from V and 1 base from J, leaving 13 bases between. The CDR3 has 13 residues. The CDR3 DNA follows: TGTGCCACCCTACGGACAGCGAACACTGAAGCTTTCTTT. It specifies CATLRTANTEAFF.

The CDR3 sequence is CASSVGGANYGYTF. Here the CDR3 DNA reads TGTGCCAGCAGCGTCGGAGGTGCTAACTATGGCTACACCTTC. The chain employs TRBV9 and TRBJ1-2; the D is unclear. Germline CDR1 is SGDLS and CDR2 is YYNGEE. The CDR3 consists of 14 residues. The germline V and J ends were trimmed by 2 bases and 0 bases, with 8 bases remaining between them.

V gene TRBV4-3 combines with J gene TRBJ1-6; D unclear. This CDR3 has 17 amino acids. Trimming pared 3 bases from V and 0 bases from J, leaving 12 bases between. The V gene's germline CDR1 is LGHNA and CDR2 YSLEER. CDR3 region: CASSQVTESSYNSPLHF. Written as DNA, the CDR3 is TGCGCCAGCAGCCAGGTGACGGAGAGCTCCTATAATTCACCCCTCCACTTT.

CDR3 loop: CASSLAAENTEAFF. CDR3 coding DNA: TGCGCCAGCAGCTTGGCGGCGGAGAACACTGAAGCTTTCTTT. The chain combines TRBV5-1 with TRBJ1-1; D unresolved. In germline, CDR1 is SGHRS, CDR2 YFSETQ. The CDR3 totals 14 residues. Trimming stripped 0 bases from V and 1 base from J, with 7 bases between.

DNA of the CDR3: TGTGCCAGCAGCTTGTACGGGGAGAGCTATGGCTACACCTTC. Translation: CASSLYGESYGYTF. The chain joins TRBV5-4 to TRBJ1-2; D gene unclear. Between the trimmed V and J ends, which lost 1 base and 4 bases, there was a span of 11 bases. The V gene's germline CDR1 is SGHNT and CDR2 YYREEE (reference sequence). CDR3 length: 14 residues.

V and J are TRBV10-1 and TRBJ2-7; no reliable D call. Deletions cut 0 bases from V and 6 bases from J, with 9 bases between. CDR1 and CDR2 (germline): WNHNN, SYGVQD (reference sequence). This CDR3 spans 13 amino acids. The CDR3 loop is CASSESGFGEQYF. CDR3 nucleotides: TGCGCCAGCAGTGAGTCGGGCTTTGGCGAGCAGTACTTC.

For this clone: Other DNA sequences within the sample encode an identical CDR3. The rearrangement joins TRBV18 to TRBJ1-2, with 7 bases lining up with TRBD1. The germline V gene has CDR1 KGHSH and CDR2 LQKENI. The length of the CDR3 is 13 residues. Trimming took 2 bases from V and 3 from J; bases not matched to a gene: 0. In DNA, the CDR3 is TGTGCCAGCTCACCAGGACAGGACTATGGCTACACCTTC. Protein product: CASSPGQDYGYTF.

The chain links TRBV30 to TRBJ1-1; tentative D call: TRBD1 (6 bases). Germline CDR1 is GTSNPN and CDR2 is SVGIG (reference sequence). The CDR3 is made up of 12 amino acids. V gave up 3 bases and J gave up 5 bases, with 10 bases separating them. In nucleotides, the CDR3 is TGTGCCTGGAGGTTAGGGGGAACTGAAGCTTTCTTT. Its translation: CAWRLGGTEAFF.

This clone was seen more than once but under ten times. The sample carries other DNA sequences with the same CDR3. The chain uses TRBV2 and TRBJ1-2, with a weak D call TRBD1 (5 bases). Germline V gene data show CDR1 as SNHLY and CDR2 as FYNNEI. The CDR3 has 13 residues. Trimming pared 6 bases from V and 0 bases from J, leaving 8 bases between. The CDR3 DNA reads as TGTGCCAGCAGGGACACGCCTAACTATGGCTACACCTTC. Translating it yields CASRDTPNYGYTF.

The CDR3 DNA reads TGTGCCAGCAGCTTCCAGGGGGCGCGCACCGGGGAGCTGTTTTTT. Its translation is CASSFQGARTGELFF. This sequence joins TRBV7-9 and TRBJ2-2; 8 positions agree with TRBD1. The V gene's germline CDR1 is SEHNR and CDR2 FQNEAQ (reference sequence). This CDR3 has 15 amino acids. With V trimmed by 3 bases and J by 4 bases, 4 bases remained unmatched.

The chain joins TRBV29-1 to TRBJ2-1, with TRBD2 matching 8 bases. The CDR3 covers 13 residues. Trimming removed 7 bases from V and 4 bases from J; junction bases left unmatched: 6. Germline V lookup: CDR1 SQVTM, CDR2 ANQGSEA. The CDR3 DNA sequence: TGCAGCGGGGCGGGACTAGAATACAATGAGCAGTTCTTC. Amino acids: CSGAGLEYNEQFF.

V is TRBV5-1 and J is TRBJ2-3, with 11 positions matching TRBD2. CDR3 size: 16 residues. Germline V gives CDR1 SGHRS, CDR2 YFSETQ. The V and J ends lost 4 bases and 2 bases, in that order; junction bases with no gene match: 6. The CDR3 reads CASSIDSGGVTDTQYF. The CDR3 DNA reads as TGCGCCAGCAGCATCGATAGCGGGGGGGTCACAGATACGCAGTATTTT.

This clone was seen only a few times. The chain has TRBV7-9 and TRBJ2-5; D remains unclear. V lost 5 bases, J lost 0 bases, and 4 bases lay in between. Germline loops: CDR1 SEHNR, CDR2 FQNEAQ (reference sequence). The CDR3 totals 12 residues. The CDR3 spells CASSPYQETQYF. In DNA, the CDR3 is TGTGCCAGCAGCCCATACCAAGAGACCCAGTACTTC.

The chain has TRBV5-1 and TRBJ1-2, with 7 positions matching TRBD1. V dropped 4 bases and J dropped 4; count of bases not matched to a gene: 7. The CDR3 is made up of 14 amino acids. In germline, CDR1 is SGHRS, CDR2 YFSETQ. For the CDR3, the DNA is TGCGCCAGCAGCGGCAAGGGACAGATCTATGGCTACACCTTC. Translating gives CASSGKGQIYGYTF.

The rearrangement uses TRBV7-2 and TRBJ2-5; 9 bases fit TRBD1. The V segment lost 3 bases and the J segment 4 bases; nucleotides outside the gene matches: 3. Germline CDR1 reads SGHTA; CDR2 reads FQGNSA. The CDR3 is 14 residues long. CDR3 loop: CASSFGQGIETQYF. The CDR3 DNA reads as TGTGCCAGCAGCTTTGGACAGGGGATAGAGACCCAGTACTTC.

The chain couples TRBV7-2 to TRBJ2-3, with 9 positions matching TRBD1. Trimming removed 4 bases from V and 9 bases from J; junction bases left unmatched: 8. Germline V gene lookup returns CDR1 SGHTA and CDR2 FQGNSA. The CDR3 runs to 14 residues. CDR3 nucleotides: TGTGCCAGCAGCTCCTATCCGGGACAGGGAACGCAGTATTTT. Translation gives CASSSYPGQGTQYF. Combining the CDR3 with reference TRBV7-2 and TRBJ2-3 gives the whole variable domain GAGVSQSPSNKVTEKGKDVELRCDPISGHTALYWYRQSLGQGLEFLIYFQGNSAPDKSGLPSDRFSAERTGGSVSTLTIQRTQQEDSAVYLCASSSYPGQGTQYFGPGTRLTVL.